The clone carrying this T cell receptor (beta chain) has at least ten counts. The data were taken from a study of T cells of healthy individuals. Each CDR3 protein is one row after TCRdb ran MiXCR on the 5' RACE reads. The sample carries around 63,000 distinct CDR3 sequences, about 17% recorded once. This CDR3 is built from 18 residues. CDR1 and CDR2 from the germline V gene are ENHRY and SYGVKD. The V gene lost 0 bases and the J gene lost 5 bases, with 22 bases spanning the gap. This TCR was sampled from a human donor in good health. The chain carries TRBV10-3 and TRBJ2-5, with no clear D. CDR3 sequence: CAISESKIREILSETQYF. In DNA form, the CDR3 reads TGTGCCATCAGTGAGTCGAAAATCCGAGAAATCTTATCGGAGACCCAGTACTTC.